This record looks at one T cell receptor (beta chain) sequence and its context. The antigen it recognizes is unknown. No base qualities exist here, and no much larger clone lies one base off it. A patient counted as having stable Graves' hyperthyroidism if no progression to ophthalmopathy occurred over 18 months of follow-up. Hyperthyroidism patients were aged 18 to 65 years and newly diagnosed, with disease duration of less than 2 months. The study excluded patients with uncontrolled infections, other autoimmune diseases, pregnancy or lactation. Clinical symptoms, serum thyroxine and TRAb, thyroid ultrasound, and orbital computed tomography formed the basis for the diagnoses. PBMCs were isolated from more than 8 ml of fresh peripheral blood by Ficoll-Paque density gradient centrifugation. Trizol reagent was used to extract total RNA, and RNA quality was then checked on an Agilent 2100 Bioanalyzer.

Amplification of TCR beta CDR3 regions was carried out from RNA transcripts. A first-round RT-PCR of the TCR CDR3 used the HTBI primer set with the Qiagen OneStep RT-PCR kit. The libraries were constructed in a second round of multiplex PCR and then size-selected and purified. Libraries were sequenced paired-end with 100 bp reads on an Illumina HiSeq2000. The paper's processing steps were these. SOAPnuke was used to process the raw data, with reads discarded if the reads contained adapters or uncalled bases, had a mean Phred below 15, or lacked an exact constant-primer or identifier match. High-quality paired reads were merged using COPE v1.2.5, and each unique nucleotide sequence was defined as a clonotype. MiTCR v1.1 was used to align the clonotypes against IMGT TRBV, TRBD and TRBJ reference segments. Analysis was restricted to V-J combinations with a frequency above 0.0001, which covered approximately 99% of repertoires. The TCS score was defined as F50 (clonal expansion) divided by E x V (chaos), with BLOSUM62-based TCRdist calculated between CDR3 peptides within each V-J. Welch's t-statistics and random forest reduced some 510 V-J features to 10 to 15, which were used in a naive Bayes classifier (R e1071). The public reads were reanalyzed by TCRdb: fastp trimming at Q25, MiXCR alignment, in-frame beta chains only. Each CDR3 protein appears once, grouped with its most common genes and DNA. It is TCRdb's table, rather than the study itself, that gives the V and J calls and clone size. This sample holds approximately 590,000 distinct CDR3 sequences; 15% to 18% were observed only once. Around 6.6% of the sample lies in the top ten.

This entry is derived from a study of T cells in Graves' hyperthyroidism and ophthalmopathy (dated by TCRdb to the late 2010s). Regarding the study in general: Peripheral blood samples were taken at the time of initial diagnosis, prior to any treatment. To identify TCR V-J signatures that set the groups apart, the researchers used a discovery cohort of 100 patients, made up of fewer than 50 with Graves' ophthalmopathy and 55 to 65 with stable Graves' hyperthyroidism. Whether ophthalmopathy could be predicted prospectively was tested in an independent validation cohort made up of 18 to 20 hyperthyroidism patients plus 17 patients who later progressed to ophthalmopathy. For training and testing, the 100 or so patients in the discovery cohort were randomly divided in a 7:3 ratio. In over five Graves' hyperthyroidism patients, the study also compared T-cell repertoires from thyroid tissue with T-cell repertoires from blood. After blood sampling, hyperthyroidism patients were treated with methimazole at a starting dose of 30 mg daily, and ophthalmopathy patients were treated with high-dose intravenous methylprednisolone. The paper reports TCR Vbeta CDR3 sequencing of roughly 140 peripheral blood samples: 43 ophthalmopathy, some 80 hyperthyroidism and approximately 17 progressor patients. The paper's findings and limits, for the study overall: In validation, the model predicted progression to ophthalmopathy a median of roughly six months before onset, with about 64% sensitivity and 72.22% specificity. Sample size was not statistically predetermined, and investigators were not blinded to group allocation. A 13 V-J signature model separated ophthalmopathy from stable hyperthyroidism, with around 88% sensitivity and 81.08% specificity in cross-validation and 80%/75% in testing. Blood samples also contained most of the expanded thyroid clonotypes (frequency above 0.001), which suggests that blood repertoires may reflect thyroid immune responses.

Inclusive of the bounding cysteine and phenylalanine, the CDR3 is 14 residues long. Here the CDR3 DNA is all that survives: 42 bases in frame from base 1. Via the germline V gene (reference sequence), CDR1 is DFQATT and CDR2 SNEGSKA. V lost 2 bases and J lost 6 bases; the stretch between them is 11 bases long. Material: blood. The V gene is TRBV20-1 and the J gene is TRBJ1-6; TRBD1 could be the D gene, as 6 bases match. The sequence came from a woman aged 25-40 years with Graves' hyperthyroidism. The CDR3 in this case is CSARRGALNSPLHF. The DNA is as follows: TGCAGTGCTAGACGGGGGGCTCTTAATTCACCCCTCCACTTT.